The rows below give T cell receptor beta chains drawn from one sample of a study of T-cell reconstitution after alpha-beta-depleted transplantation in children. One entry per CDR3 protein, called by TCRdb with MiXCR from the PCR reads. The sample comprises 600,000 to 800,000 distinct CDR3 sequences, around 13% of which are singletons, and 0.79% rests with the top ten. The source material was PBMCs, sampled before TCRalphabeta/CD19-depleted stem cell transplant. The receptors derive from a girl aged 2-10 years with congenital amegakaryocytic thrombocytopenia, due to receive a stem cell transplant. Each CDR3 is given with its conserved first and last residue. D genes are given only for firm matches. Clone sizes are given selectively: once, few, many, or a class where the clone is expanded.

CDR3 protein,CDR3 DNA,J gene,CDR3 length,V gene,clone size,D gene
CASNLFTVYEQYF,TGTGCCAGCAACCTTTTCACCGTCTACGAGCAGTACTTC,TRBJ2-7,13,TRBV5-6,.,.
CATSRDGVGVDDGYTF,TGTGCCACCAGCAGAGATGGGGTGGGGGTAGATGATGGCTACACCTTC,TRBJ1-2,16,TRBV15,.,.
CATRSDSTYEQYF,TGTGCCACCCGCTCCGACTCCACCTACGAGCAGTACTTC,TRBJ2-7,13,TRBV10-3,many,.
CASSLTPIAGGPSPGKNIQYF,TGTGCCAGCAGCTTAACACCCATAGCGGGAGGCCCGAGTCCTGGCAAAAACATTCAGTACTTC,TRBJ2-4,21,TRBV11-1,.,TRBD2
CASRVPYNSPLHF,TGTGCCAGCAGAGTACCCTATAATTCACCCCTCCACTTT,TRBJ1-6,13,TRBV7-2,.,.
CASSLDLASLAYNEQFF,TGTGCCAGCAGCTTAGATCTCGCGTCACTGGCCTACAATGAGCAGTTCTTC,TRBJ2-1,17,TRBV11-3,few,.
CASSQGRPNQPQHF,TGTGCCAGCAGCCAGGGACGGCCGAATCAGCCCCAGCATTTT,TRBJ1-5,14,TRBV3-1,many,.
CASTTRLVGSGELFF,TGTGCCAGCACCACGAGGCTAGTAGGCTCCGGGGAGCTGTTTTTT,TRBJ2-2,15,TRBV12-3/TRBV12-4,many,.
CASQAGSVGETQYF,TGTGCCAGTCAGGCGGGATCAGTTGGAGAGACCCAGTACTTC,TRBJ2-5,14,TRBV19,.,.
CASSLVVVSPGELFF,TGTGCCAGCAGCTTAGTGGTTGTGAGTCCCGGGGAGCTGTTTTTT,TRBJ2-2,15,TRBV11-2,.,.
CASSLGARERAALAVNEQFF,TGTGCCAGCAGTTTAGGGGCGCGGGAGAGAGCGGCCCTAGCGGTAAATGAGCAGTTCTTC,TRBJ2-1,20,TRBV12-3/TRBV12-4,many,TRBD2
CASSLSETLGQFF,TGCGCCAGCAGCTTGTCCGAGACACTAGGGCAGTTCTTC,TRBJ2-1,13,TRBV5-1,.,.
CASEGTLDYNEQFF,TGTGCCAGCGAGGGGACATTAGACTACAATGAGCAGTTCTTC,TRBJ2-1,14,TRBV28,few,.
CGAGDVSTEAFF,TGTGGCGCGGGAGACGTGAGCACTGAAGCTTTCTTT,TRBJ1-1,12,TRBV3-1,few,.
CASSPGQPNSPLHF,TGTGCCAGCAGCCCAGGACAACCGAATTCACCCCTCCACTTT,TRBJ1-6,14,TRBV7-9,few,.
CASSQDRGLTDTQYF,TGTGCCAGCAGCCAAGATAGGGGCCTCACAGATACGCAGTATTTT,TRBJ2-3,15,TRBV14,many,.
CSARETEGWTVAFF,TGCAGTGCTAGAGAGACGGAGGGCTGGACTGTAGCGTTCTTT,TRBJ1-1,14,TRBV20-1,.,.
CASRRSGNDEQFF,TGTGCCAGTCGGAGATCCGGGAACGATGAGCAGTTCTTC,TRBJ2-1,13,TRBV6-4,.,.
CSARDGSGLDSEQYF,TGCAGTGCTAGAGATGGGTCGGGGTTGGATAGCGAGCAGTACTTC,TRBJ2-7,15,TRBV20-1,many,.
CAISDGDNEQFF,TGTGCCATCAGTGATGGTGACAATGAGCAGTTCTTC,TRBJ2-1,12,TRBV10-3,many,.
CASRKTGDEQYF,TGTGCCAGCAGAAAGACAGGAGACGAGCAGTACTTC,TRBJ2-7,12,TRBV6-1,few,.
CASSPYPGMNTEAFF,TGTGCCAGCAGCCCTTACCCGGGCATGAACACTGAAGCTTTCTTT,TRBJ1-1,15,TRBV7-9,many,.
CASSVGERSTDTQYF,TGTGCCAGCAGCGTAGGGGAGCGCAGCACAGATACGCAGTATTTT,TRBJ2-3,15,TRBV9,many,.
CSASTGQGYSPLHF,TGCAGTGCTAGCACGGGACAGGGTTATTCACCCCTCCACTTT,TRBJ1-6,14,TRBV20-1,few,TRBD1
CASSRDRGASMSAEAFF,TGTGCCAGCTCACGAGACAGGGGCGCTTCCATGAGCGCTGAAGCTTTCTTT,TRBJ1-1,17,TRBV18,.,TRBD1